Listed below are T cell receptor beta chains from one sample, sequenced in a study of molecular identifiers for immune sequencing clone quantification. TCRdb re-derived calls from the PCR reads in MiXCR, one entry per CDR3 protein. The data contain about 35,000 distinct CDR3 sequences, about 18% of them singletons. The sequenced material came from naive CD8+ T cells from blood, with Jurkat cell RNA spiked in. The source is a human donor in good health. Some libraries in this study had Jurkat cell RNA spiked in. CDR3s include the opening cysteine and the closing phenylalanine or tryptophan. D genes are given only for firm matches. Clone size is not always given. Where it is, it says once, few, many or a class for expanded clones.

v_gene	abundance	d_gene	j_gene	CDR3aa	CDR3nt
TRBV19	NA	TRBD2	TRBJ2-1	CASSIGGRALSNEQFF	TGCGCCAGTAGTATTGGTGGGAGGGCCCTTTCGAATGAGCAGTTCTTC
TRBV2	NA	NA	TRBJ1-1	CASSFSSTEAFF	TGTGCCAGCAGCTTTTCGAGCACTGAAGCTTTCTTT
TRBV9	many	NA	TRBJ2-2	CASSPTLPNTGELFF	TGTGCCAGCAGCCCGACTCTTCCCAACACCGGGGAGCTGTTTTTT
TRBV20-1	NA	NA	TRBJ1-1	CSARGEYTEAFF	TGCAGTGCCCGGGGGGAATACACTGAAGCTTTCTTT
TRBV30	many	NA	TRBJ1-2	CAWSVRQFVYGYTF	TGTGCCTGGAGTGTCCGACAGTTTGTCTATGGCTACACCTTC
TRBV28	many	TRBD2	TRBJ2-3	CASRVPSGRTQYF	TGTGCCAGCAGGGTCCCTAGCGGGAGAACGCAGTATTTT
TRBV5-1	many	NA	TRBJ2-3	CAADTRHSSTDTQYF	TGCGCCGCAGACACACGCCACTCTAGCACAGATACGCAGTATTTT
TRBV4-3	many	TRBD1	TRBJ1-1	CASSQTYGQGMNTEAFF	TGCGCCAGCAGCCAGACATACGGACAGGGCATGAACACTGAAGCTTTCTTT
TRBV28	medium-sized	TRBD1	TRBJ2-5	CASSRDRETQYF	TGTGCCAGCAGCCGGGACAGAGAGACCCAGTACTTC
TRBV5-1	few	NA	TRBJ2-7	CASSLEIPYEQYF	TGCGCCAGCAGCTTGGAGATACCTTACGAGCAGTACTTC
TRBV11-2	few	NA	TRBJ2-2	CASRTLGPNTGELFF	TGTGCCAGCAGAACCCTCGGACCCAACACCGGGGAGCTGTTTTTT
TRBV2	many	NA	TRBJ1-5	CASSDGGDGREPQHF	TGTGCCAGCAGTGATGGGGGGGACGGTCGTGAACCCCAGCATTTT
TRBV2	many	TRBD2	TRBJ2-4	CASMTSGSLNIQYF	TGTGCCAGCATGACTAGCGGGAGTCTAAACATTCAGTACTTC
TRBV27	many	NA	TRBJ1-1	CASSPLGAYQQFMNTEAFF	TGTGCCAGCAGTCCCTTGGGGGCCTATCAACAGTTCATGAACACTGAAGCTTTCTTT
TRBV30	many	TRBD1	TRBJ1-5	CAWGTGFGNQPQHF	TGTGCCTGGGGGACAGGGTTCGGCAATCAGCCCCAGCATTTT
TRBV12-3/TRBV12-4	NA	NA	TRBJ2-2	CASSLYFRGVASDTGELFF	TGTGCCAGCAGTTTATATTTCAGGGGGGTAGCCTCGGACACCGGGGAGCTGTTTTTT
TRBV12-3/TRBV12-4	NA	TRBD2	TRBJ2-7	CASRVTSGSYEQYF	TGTGCCAGCAGGGTCACTAGCGGGAGTTACGAGCAGTACTTC
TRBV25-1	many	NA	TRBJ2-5	CASSAPGSGVGRETQYF	TGTGCCAGCAGTGCCCCTGGGTCAGGGGTTGGCCGAGAGACCCAGTACTTC
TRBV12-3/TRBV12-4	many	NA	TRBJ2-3	CASRDGTDTQYF	TGTGCCAGCAGGGATGGCACAGATACGCAGTATTTT
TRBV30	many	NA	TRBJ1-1	CAWMDQGPNTEAFF	TGTGCCTGGATGGACCAGGGGCCGAACACTGAAGCTTTCTTT
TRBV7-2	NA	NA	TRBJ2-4	CASSLARGGRRDIQYF	TGTGCCAGCAGCTTAGCTAGGGGGGGGCGCAGGGACATTCAGTACTTC
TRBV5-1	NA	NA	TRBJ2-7	CASSLVGDPHLQGFYEQYF	TGCGCCAGCAGCTTGGTCGGGGACCCACATCTACAAGGGTTCTACGAGCAGTACTTC
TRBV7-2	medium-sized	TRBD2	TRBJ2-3	CASSLLSAGGTDTQYF	TGTGCCAGCAGCTTGTTGTCGGCGGGAGGCACAGATACGCAGTATTTT
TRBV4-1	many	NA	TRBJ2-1	CASSQDHSGVGFF	TGCGCCAGCAGCCAAGATCATTCAGGGGTGGGGTTCTTC
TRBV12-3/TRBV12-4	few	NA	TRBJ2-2	CASSPGTGNTGGLFF	TGTGCCAGCAGCCCCGGGACTGGGAACACCGGGGGGCTGTTTTTT
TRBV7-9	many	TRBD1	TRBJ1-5	CASSQGVGGPNLPQHF	TGTGCCAGCAGCCAGGGGGTAGGGGGGCCTAATCTGCCCCAGCATTTT
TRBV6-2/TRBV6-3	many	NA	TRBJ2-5	CASSTTGGITETQYF	TGTGCCAGCAGTACCACCGGGGGCATCACAGAGACCCAGTACTTC
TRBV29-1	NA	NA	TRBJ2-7	CSVETGKSYEQYF	TGCAGCGTTGAGACAGGAAAGTCCTACGAGCAGTACTTC
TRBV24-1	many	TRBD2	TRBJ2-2	CATSEPREGVTGELFF	TGTGCCACCAGTGAGCCTCGGGAGGGGGTCACCGGGGAGCTGTTTTTT
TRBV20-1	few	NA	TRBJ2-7	CSARPLAGEQYF	TGCAGTGCTAGACCCCTGGCGGGCGAGCAGTACTTC
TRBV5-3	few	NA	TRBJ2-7	CASSLGRDYEQYF	TGTGCCAGCAGCTTGGGTCGGGACTACGAGCAGTACTTC
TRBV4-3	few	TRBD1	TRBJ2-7	CASSQDWARGYEQYF	TGCGCCAGCAGCCAAGATTGGGCCAGGGGGTACGAGCAGTACTTC
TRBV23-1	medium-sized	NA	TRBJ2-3	CASSHRILASSTDTQYF	TGCGCCAGCAGTCACCGTATTCTAGCATCTAGCACAGATACGCAGTATTTT